This TCR beta chain was documented in a study of blood T cell repertoires in COVID-19. Study-wide background: Whether acute or convalescent, the COVID-19 samples came from the United States, Italy and Spain.

In the original processing: Amplification of reference gene primers was used by the study to estimate nucleated cell counts. Measured with immunoSEQ multiplex PCR; TCRdb has only the in-frame clones, and not every one. The V and J calls and clone size were taken over from that table, and D and trimming were inferred from the DNA. This sample has about 320,000 clones, with about 89% found just once. This CDR3 has 18 residues. Per the germline V gene, CDR1 is LNHDA and CDR2 is SQIVND (reference sequence). Trimming took 0 bases from V and 2 from J; bases not matched to a gene: 8. The V gene is TRBV19, the J gene TRBJ2-3; 10 bases fit TRBD1. This receptor was obtained from a man younger than 30 who had recovered from COVID-19. The sample consisted of peripheral blood. The CDR3 DNA sequence: TGTGCCAGTAGTATAGAAGACGGGACAGGGGTTTACACAGATACGCAGTATTTT. Translation: CASSIEDGTGVYTDTQYF.